The next 27 T cell receptor beta chains were all read from a single sample in a study of blood T cell repertoires in COVID-19. The data were produced by immunoSEQ multiplex PCR, yet TCRdb's version contains in-frame clones alone and is incomplete. The sample consists of about 150,000 clones, 80% of them appearing once. Sequenced sample: peripheral blood. These receptors were taken from a man aged 55 to 70 with acute or convalescent COVID-19.

This chain connects TRBV2 to TRBJ1-4; D uncertain. With 9 bases removed from V and 2 bases from J, the gap between germline ends came to 13 bases. This CDR3 is built from 14 residues. The germline V gene has CDR1 SNHLY and CDR2 FYNNEI. In nucleotides, the CDR3 is TGTGCCAGTCACCTTGGAGGTACTAATGAAAAACTGTTTTTT. Translated: CASHLGGTNEKLFF.

The chain couples TRBV5-6 to TRBJ2-7; 10 bases agree with TRBD1. The CDR3 loop spans 14 amino acids. Germline CDR1 is SGHDT and CDR2 is YYEEEE. Trimming took 4 bases from V and 6 from J; bases not matched to a gene: 7. The CDR3 protein is CASSPATGGGEQYF. The CDR3 region has the DNA TGTGCCAGCAGCCCCGCGACAGGGGGCGGCGAGCAGTACTTC.

This clone was seen just once. The chain joins TRBV3-1 (or the pseudogene TRBV3-2) to TRBJ2-6; D unresolved. Trimming stripped 0 bases from V and 4 bases from J, with 7 bases between. CDR3 length: 15 amino acids. The germline CDR1 and CDR2 sequences are LGHDT and YNNKEL (reference sequence). CDR3 nucleotides: TGTGCCAGCAGCCAAGATCGGTCAGGGGCCAACGTCCTGACTTTC. This sequence encodes CASSQDRSGANVLTF.

The genes are TRBV5-1 and TRBJ1-2; D is possibly TRBD1 (6 bases). Trimming took off 0 bases at V and 8 bases at J, with 8 bases between the two ends. CDR1 SGHRS and CDR2 YFSETQ come from the germline V gene. CDR3 length equals 12 residues. The CDR3 loop is CASSLETGGYTF. CDR3 DNA sequence: TGCGCCAGCAGCTTGGAGACAGGCGGCTACACCTTC.

Points on this clone: Other DNA sequences from this sample encode an identical CDR3 as well. The chain combines TRBV27 with TRBJ1-6; 8 nucleotides match TRBD1. V was pared by 7 bases and J by 7 bases, with 6 bases of the junction left unmatched. The germline V gene has CDR1 MNHEY and CDR2 SMNVEV (reference sequence). CDR3 length: 14 residues. DNA for the CDR3: TGTGCCAGCAATCGACAGGGGCCAAATTCACCCCTCCACTTT. This sequence encodes CASNRQGPNSPLHF.

This rearrangement joins TRBV19 to TRBJ1-1, with a weak D call TRBD1 (5 bases). This CDR3 is built from 15 residues. Per the germline V gene, CDR1 is LNHDA and CDR2 is SQIVND (reference sequence). V was clipped by 6 bases and J by 4 bases, with 18 bases between them. CDR3 in DNA: TGTGCCAGTAGGACGGACGGCTACCAGGGCACTGAAGCTTTCTTT. This gives the protein CASRTDGYQGTEAFF.

The count of this clone is one. This sequence joins TRBV12-3 or TRBV12-4 and TRBJ2-7; D possibly corresponds to TRBD2 (6 bases). Trimming removed 5 bases from V and 3 bases from J, with 11 bases in between. CDR3 length: 13 amino acids. In nucleotides, the CDR3 is TGTGCCAGCAGTCTCCGGGAGATCTACGAGCAGTACTTC. This gives the protein CASSLREIYEQYF.

This chain uses TRBV5-5 with TRBJ1-1; TRBD1 matches 7 bases. Germline values: CDR1 SGHKS, CDR2 YYEKEE (reference sequence). The CDR3 is made up of 15 amino acids. Trimming at V came to 4 bases and at J to 2 bases, leaving 8 bases not matched to a gene. The CDR3, as DNA: TGTGCCAGCAGCCCGCGACAGGGCTTTAACACTGAAGCTTTCTTT. This sequence encodes CASSPRQGFNTEAFF. The full variable domain, in which reference TRBV5-5 and TRBJ1-1 provide the parts outside the CDR3, is DAGVTQSPTHLIKTRGQQVTLRCSPISGHKSVSWYQQVLGQGPQFIFQYYEKEERGRGNFPDRFSARQFPNYSSELNVNALLLGDSALYLCASSPRQGFNTEAFFGQGTRLTVV.

V usage is TRBV7-9 and J usage is TRBJ1-4, with 8 bases lining up with TRBD1. Germline trimming cut 4 bases from V and 8 bases from J; bases unmatched to any gene: 9. This CDR3 spans 15 amino acids. The germline V gene encodes CDR1 SEHNR and CDR2 FQNEAQ (reference sequence). In DNA, the CDR3 is TGTGCCAGCAGCTCCCAGGGGGCAGGGCGCGAAAAACTGTTTTTT. This encodes CASSSQGAGREKLFF.

The rearrangement joins TRBV13 to TRBJ2-1; 8 bases agree with TRBD2. Germline values: CDR1 PRHDT, CDR2 FYEKMQ (reference sequence). Unmatched junction bases numbered 1, after V lost 0 bases and J lost 3 bases. The CDR3 extends over 15 amino acids. The CDR3 loop is CASSLGTSDYNEQFF. The DNA of the CDR3 is TGTGCCAGCAGCTTAGGGACTAGCGACTACAATGAGCAGTTCTTC.

The table lists this clone with a count of one. V gene TRBV19 combines with J gene TRBJ1-2; no reliable D call. This CDR3 spans 14 amino acids. In germline, CDR1 is LNHDA, CDR2 SQIVND (reference sequence). V was trimmed by 5 bases and J by 1 base, leaving 11 bases between them. The CDR3 protein is CASSQTGVNYGYTF. The CDR3 DNA reads TGTGCCAGTAGTCAAACCGGGGTTAACTATGGCTACACCTTC. Using reference TRBV19 and TRBJ1-2 for the parts outside the CDR3, the full variable domain is DGGITQSPKYLFRKEGQNVTLSCEQNLNHDAMYWYRQDPGQGLRLIYYSQIVNDFQKGDIAEGYSVSREKKESFPLTVTSAQKNPTAFYLCASSQTGVNYGYTFGSGTRLTVV.

This clone has a single count. The gene calls are TRBV2 and TRBJ1-3; no clear D gene. This CDR3 has 12 amino acids. Trimming removed 10 bases from V and 0 bases from J, with 7 bases in between. Germline values: CDR1 SNHLY, CDR2 FYNNEI. DNA for the CDR3: TGTGCCACCAGCGGCTCTGGAAACACCATATATTTT. It translates to CATSGSGNTIYF.

Regarding this clone: Likely a read error: the CDR3 ends without its conserved phenylalanine or tryptophan. Because the CDR3's place on the DNA is in doubt, the DNA is left out and the CDR3 is given as listed by TCRdb. The chain has TRBV21-1 and TRBJ1-2; the D call TRBD1 from the table was never checked on the DNA. TRBV21-1 has pseudogene status. Ends included, the CDR3 has 14 residues. The CDR3 loop reads CASSKSPLTAGANV.

The chain links TRBV18 to TRBJ1-1; D may be TRBD1 (6 bases). Per germline, CDR1 KGHSH and CDR2 LQKENI. Deletions cut 3 bases from V and 5 bases from J, with 16 bases between. The CDR3 is made up of 15 amino acids. This chain's CDR3 is CASSPQRGEGTEAFF. The CDR3 bases are TGTGCCAGCTCACCTCAGAGGGGGGAGGGGACTGAAGCTTTCTTT.

This chain connects TRBV19 to TRBJ2-1, with 11 positions matching TRBD1. The V and J ends lost 5 bases and 8 bases, in that order; junction bases with no gene match: 8. This CDR3 is 15 amino acids long. CDR1 is LNHDA and CDR2 is SQIVND in the germline V gene (reference sequence). The CDR3, as DNA: TGTGCCAGTAGTTTGGGGACAGGGGGTTTCCATGAGCAGTTCTTC. Protein product: CASSLGTGGFHEQFF.

This chain links TRBV11-2 with TRBJ2-5; 8 nucleotides align to TRBD2. The CDR3 contains 15 residues. With 7 bases clipped from V and 4 bases from J, the junction kept 11 bases outside the gene matches. Germline V gene data show CDR1 as SGHAT and CDR2 as FQNNGV. The chain's CDR3 is CASTLGRGGGETQYF. CDR3 sequence (DNA): TGTGCCAGCACCCTCGGGAGGGGGGGAGGAGAGACCCAGTACTTC.

This chain links TRBV21-1 with TRBJ2-2; TRBD1, the D gene given by the table, was not confirmed from the DNA. TRBV21-1 is listed as a pseudogene. The CDR3 is made up of 16 amino acids. CDR3 sequence (DNA): TGTGCCAGCAGCAAGACAGGGGGCTGGGGCACCGGGGAGCTGTTTTTT. This translates into CASSKTGGWGTGELFF.

This clone was recorded once. This sequence joins TRBV5-5 and TRBJ1-5; perhaps TRBD1 as D (6 bases). Germline lookup yields CDR1 SGHKS and CDR2 YYEKEE (reference sequence). The germline V and J ends were trimmed by 4 bases and 2 bases, with 13 bases remaining between them. The CDR3 length is 15 residues. The CDR3 here is CASSELGGGNQPQHF. The CDR3 DNA sequence: TGTGCCAGCAGCGAACTAGGGGGTGGCAATCAGCCCCAGCATTTT. The full variable domain, rest sourced from reference TRBV5-5 and TRBJ1-5, is DAGVTQSPTHLIKTRGQQVTLRCSPISGHKSVSWYQQVLGQGPQFIFQYYEKEERGRGNFPDRFSARQFPNYSSELNVNALLLGDSALYLCASSELGGGNQPQHFGDGTRLSIL.

The chain carries TRBV20-1 and TRBJ1-3; D gene unclear. Deletions cut 3 bases from V and 4 bases from J, with 13 bases between. The CDR3 has 14 residues. Germline V gives CDR1 DFQATT, CDR2 SNEGSKA (reference sequence). The CDR3 region has the DNA TGCAGTGCTAGTCCTCTAGGAGGGGGAAACACCATATATTTT. It yields the protein CSASPLGGGNTIYF.

The chain uses TRBV28 and TRBJ2-3, with TRBD1 matching 9 bases. The V gene end was trimmed by 8 bases and the J gene end by 2 bases; junction bases not matched to a gene: 5. Germline V lookup: CDR1 MDHEN, CDR2 SYDVKM. The CDR3 loop spans 14 amino acids. The CDR3 is CASSGTGLTDTQYF. For the CDR3, the DNA is TGTGCCAGCTCCGGGACAGGGCTCACAGATACGCAGTATTTT.

In this sample, this clone turned up a few times. The rearrangement links TRBV6-5 to TRBJ1-1; D is perhaps TRBD1 (5 bases). Trimming removed 3 bases from V and 1 base from J, with 12 bases in between. Germline V CDR1 and CDR2: MNHEY, SVGAGI. CDR3 size: 15 residues. This CDR3 reads CASSYGARANTEAFF. The DNA for the CDR3 is TGTGCCAGCAGTTATGGGGCCAGGGCGAACACTGAAGCTTTCTTT.

This chain links TRBV18 with TRBJ2-2; possibly TRBD1 for D (6 bases). The CDR3 has 20 amino acids. Germline V gives CDR1 KGHSH, CDR2 LQKENI. The V end lost 0 bases, the J end lost 0 bases, and 20 bases lay between the germline ends. In DNA form, the CDR3 reads TGTGCCAGCTCACCACCAATTTTTCTGGGGGCGACGTCGAACACCGGGGAGCTGTTTTTT. It is translated as CASSPPIFLGATSNTGELFF.

V gene TRBV10-3 combines with J gene TRBJ2-1, with D hard to call. The CDR3 spans 14 residues. The V gene's germline CDR1 is ENHRY and CDR2 SYGVKD. The V end was cut by 5 bases, the J end by 4 bases, with 12 bases between. The CDR3: CAISPSSTYNEQFF. The CDR3 DNA reads as TGTGCCATCAGTCCGAGCTCTACTTACAATGAGCAGTTCTTC.

The rearrangement joins TRBV6-2 or TRBV6-3 to TRBJ1-6, with 7 bases identical to TRBD1. The length of the CDR3 is 16 residues. V shed 6 bases and J 7 bases; nucleotides not matched to a gene: 12. Germline V gives CDR1 MNHEY, CDR2 SVGEGT. CDR3 protein: CASSLFGQAGNSPLHF. The CDR3 DNA reads as TGTGCCAGCAGCCTTTTCGGACAGGCCGGGAATTCACCCCTCCACTTT.

This chain uses TRBV2 with TRBJ1-6, with 10 bases that match TRBD1. With 5 bases clipped from V and 13 bases from J, the junction kept 20 bases outside the gene matches. The germline V gene encodes CDR1 SNHLY and CDR2 FYNNEI. CDR3 length: 18 residues. The CDR3 coding sequence is TGTGCCAGCAGTCCGCCCCCCGGGGCGGGACAGGGGACGTCGCCCCTCCACTTT. Translation: CASSPPPGAGQGTSPLHF.

The chain links TRBV6-5 to TRBJ2-7; D ambiguous. Trimming removed 6 bases from V and 2 bases from J, with 14 bases in between. The length of the CDR3 is 14 residues. The germline gives CDR1 MNHEY, CDR2 SVGAGI. In DNA, the CDR3 is TGTGCCAGCAGGGTGAAGAGCTTAACCTACGAGCAGTACTTC. It is translated as CASRVKSLTYEQYF.

This chain joins TRBV9 and TRBJ1-2, with D tentatively TRBD1 (6 bases). This CDR3 has 15 residues. Germline V gives CDR1 SGDLS, CDR2 YYNGEE. Trimming removed 3 bases at V and 1 base at J, with 13 bases between. Written as DNA, the CDR3 is TGTGCCAGCAGCGAGGGGGGGACACTTAACTATGGCTACACCTTC. This codes for CASSEGGTLNYGYTF. Looking up the rest from reference TRBV9 and TRBJ1-2 gives the full variable domain: DSGVTQTPKHLITATGQRVTLRCSPRSGDLSVYWYQQSLDQGLQFLIQYYNGEERAKGNILERFSAQQFPDLHSELNLSSLELGDSALYFCASSEGGTLNYGYTFGSGTRLTVV.